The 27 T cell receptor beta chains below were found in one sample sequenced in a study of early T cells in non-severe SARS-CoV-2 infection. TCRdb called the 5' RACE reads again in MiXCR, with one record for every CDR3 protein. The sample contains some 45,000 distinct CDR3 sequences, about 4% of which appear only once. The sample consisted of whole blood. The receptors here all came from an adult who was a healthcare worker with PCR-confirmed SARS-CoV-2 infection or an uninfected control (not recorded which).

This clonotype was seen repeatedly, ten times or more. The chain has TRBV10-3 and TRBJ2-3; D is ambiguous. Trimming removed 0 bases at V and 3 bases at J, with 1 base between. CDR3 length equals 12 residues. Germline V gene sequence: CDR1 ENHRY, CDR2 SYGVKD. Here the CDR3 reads CAISESTDTQYF. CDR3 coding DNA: TGTGCCATCAGTGAGTCAACAGATACGCAGTATTTT.

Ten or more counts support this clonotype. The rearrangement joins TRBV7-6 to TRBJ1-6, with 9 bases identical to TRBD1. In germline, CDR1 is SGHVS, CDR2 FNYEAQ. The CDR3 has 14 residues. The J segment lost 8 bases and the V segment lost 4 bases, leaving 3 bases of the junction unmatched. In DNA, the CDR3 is TGTGCCAGCAGCTCACAGGGGGCGGATTCACCCCTCCACTTT. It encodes CASSSQGADSPLHF.

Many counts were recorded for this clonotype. Here the CDR3 DNA reads TGTGCCAGCGGACCCGTAACAGGTGACACTGAAGCTTTCTTT. This codes for CASGPVTGDTEAFF. The gene calls are TRBV7-9 and TRBJ1-1; D possibly corresponds to TRBD1 (5 bases). The V end was cut by 8 bases, the J end by 3 bases, with 16 bases between. CDR1 and CDR2 (germline): SEHNR, FQNEAQ (reference sequence). The CDR3 has 14 residues.

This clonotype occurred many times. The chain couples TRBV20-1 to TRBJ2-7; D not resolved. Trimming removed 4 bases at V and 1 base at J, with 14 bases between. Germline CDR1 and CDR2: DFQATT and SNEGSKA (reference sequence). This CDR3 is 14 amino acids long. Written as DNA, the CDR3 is TGCAGTGCTAAGCTGAGTGGGCAGTCCTACGAGCAGTACTTC. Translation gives CSAKLSGQSYEQYF.

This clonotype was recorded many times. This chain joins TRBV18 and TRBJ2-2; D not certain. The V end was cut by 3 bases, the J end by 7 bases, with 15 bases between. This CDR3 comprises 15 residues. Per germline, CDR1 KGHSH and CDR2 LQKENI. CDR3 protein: CASSPKQPGGGELFF. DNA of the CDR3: TGTGCCAGCTCACCGAAGCAGCCAGGCGGCGGGGAGCTGTTTTTT.

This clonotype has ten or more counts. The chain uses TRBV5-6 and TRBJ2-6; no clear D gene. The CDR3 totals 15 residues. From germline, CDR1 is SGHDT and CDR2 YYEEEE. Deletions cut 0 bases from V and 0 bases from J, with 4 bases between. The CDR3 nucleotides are TGTGCCAGCAGCTTGGGTGGCTCTGGGGCCAACGTCCTGACTTTC. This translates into CASSLGGSGANVLTF. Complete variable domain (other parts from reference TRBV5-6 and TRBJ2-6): DAGVTQSPTHLIKTRGQQVTLRCSPKSGHDTVSWYQQALGQGPQFIFQYYEEEERQRGNFPDRFSGHQFPNYSSELNVNALLLGDSALYLCASSLGGSGANVLTFGAGSRLTVL.

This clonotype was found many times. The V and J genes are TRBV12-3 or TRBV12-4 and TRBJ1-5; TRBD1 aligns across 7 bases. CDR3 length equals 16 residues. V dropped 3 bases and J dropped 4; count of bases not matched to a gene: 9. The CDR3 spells CASSLNLGTANQPQHF. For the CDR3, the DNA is TGTGCCAGCAGTTTGAATCTGGGGACAGCGAATCAGCCCCAGCATTTT.

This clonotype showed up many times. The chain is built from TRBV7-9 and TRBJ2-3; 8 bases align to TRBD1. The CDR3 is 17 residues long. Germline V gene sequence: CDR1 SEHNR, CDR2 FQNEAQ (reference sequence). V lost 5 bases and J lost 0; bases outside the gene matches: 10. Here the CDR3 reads CASSPPRGQESTDTQYF. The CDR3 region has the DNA TGTGCCAGCAGCCCGCCCCGGGGACAGGAAAGCACAGATACGCAGTATTTT.

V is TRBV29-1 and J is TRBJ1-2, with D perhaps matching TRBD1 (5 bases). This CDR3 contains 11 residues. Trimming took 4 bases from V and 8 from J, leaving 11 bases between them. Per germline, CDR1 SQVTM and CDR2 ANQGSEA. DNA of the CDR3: TGCAGCGTTGTCTCAGGGTACGGCTACACCTTC. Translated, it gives CSVVSGYGYTF.

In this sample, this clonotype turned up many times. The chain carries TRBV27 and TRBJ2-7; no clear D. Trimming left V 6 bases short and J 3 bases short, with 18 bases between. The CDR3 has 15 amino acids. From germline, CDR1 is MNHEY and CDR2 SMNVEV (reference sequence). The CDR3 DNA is TGTGCCAGCAGGCAAGAAGGAGTGACAAACTACGAGCAGTACTTC. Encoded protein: CASRQEGVTNYEQYF.

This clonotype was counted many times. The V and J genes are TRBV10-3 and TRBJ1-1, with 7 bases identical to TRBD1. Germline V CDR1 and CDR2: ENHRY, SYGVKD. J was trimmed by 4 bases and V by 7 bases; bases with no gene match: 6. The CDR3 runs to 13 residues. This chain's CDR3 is CAIKGALSTEAFF. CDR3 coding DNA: TGTGCCATCAAGGGGGCCCTGAGCACTGAAGCTTTCTTT.

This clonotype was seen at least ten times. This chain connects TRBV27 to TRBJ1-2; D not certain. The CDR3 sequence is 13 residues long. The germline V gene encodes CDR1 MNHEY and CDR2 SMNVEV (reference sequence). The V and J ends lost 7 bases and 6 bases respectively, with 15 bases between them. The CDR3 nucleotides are TGTGCCAGCAAGCCCCCCGGGTCTGATGGCTACACCTTC. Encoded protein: CASKPPGSDGYTF.

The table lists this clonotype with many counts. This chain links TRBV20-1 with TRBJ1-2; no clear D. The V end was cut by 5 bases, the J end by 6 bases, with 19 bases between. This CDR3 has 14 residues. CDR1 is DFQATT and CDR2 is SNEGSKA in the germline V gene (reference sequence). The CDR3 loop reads CSALTPGGPHGYTF. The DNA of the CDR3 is TGCAGTGCTCTTACTCCGGGAGGCCCCCATGGCTACACCTTC.

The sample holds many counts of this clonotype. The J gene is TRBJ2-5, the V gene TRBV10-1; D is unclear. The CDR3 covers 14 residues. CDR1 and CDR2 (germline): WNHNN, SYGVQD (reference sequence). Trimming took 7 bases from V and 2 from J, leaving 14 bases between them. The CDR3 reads CASNTTKEQETQYF. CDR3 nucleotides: TGCGCCAGCAATACAACTAAGGAACAAGAGACCCAGTACTTC.

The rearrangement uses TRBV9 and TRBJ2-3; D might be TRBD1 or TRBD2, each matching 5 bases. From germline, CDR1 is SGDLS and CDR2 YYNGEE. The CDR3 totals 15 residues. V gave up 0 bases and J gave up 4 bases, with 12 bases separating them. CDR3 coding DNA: TGTGCCAGCAGCGTAGGAGGGGACGGCGCAGATACGCAGTATTTT. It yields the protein CASSVGGDGADTQYF.

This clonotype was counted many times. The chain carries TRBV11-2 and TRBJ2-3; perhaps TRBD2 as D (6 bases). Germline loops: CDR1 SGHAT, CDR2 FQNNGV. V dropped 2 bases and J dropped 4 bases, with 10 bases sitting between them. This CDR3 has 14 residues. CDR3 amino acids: CASSLSGEADTQYF. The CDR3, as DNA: TGTGCCAGCAGCTTAAGTGGGGAGGCAGATACGCAGTATTTT.

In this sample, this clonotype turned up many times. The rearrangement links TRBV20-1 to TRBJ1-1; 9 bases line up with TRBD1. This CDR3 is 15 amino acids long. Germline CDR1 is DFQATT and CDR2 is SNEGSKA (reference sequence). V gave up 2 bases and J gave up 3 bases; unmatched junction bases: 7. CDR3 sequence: CSARRTGTGYTEAFF. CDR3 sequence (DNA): TGCAGTGCTAGAAGAACAGGGACAGGGTACACTGAAGCTTTCTTT.

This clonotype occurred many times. CDR3 sequence: CATSDDRAYQPQHF. CDR3 bases: TGTGCCACCAGTGATGACAGGGCGTATCAGCCCCAGCATTTT. This sequence joins TRBV24-1 and TRBJ1-5, with TRBD1 matching 7 bases. CDR3 size: 14 residues. The junction had 3 bases not matched to a gene; V was cut back by 3 bases and J by 5 bases. Per germline, CDR1 KGHDR and CDR2 SFDVKD.

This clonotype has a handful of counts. The CDR3 reads CASSLGYRNQPQHF. In DNA, the CDR3 is TGTGCCAGCAGTTTAGGGTACCGCAATCAGCCCCAGCATTTT. The V gene is TRBV28, the J gene TRBJ1-5, with D unresolved. Germline V gives CDR1 MDHEN, CDR2 SYDVKM. The CDR3 covers 14 residues. V lost 2 bases and J 2 bases, leaving 7 bases between the germline ends.

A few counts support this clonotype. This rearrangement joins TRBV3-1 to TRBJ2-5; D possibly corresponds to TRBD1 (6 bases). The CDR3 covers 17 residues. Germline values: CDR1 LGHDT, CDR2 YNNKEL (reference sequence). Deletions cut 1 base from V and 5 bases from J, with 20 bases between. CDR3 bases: TGTGCCAGCAGCCAAGCAATGGGGGACATGGCGCGGGAGACCCAGTACTTC. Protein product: CASSQAMGDMARETQYF.

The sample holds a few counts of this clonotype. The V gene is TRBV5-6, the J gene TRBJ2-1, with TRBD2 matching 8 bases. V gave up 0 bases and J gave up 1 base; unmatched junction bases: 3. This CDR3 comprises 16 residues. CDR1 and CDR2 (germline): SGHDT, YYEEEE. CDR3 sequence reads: CASSLERELSYNEQFF. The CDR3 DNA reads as TGTGCCAGCAGCTTGGAGCGGGAGTTATCCTACAATGAGCAGTTCTTC.

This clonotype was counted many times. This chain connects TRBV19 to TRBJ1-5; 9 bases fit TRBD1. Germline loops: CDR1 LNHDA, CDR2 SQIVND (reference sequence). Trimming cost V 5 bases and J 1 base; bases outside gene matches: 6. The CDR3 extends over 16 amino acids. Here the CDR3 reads CASSLGQGSSNQPQHF. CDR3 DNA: TGTGCCAGTAGTCTGGGACAGGGATCCAGCAATCAGCCCCAGCATTTT.

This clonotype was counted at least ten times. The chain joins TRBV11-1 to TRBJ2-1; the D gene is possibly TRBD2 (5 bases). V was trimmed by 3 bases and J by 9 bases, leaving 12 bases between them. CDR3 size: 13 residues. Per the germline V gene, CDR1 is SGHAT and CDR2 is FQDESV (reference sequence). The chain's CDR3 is CASSLRGEGEQFF. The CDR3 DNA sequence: TGTGCCAGCAGCTTGAGAGGCGAGGGTGAGCAGTTCTTC.

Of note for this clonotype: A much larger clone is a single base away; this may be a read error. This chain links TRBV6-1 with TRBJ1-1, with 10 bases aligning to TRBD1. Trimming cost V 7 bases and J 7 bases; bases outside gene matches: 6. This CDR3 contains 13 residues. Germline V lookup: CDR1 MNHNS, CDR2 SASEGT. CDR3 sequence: CASTRTGGGEAFF. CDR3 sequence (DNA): TGTGCCAGCACCAGGACAGGGGGAGGTGAAGCTTTCTTT.

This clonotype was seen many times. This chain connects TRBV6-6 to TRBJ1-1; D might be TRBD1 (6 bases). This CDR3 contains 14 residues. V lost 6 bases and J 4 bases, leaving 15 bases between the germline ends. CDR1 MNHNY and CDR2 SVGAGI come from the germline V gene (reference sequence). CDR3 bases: TGTGCCAGCAGCCAACAACAGGGATTCACTGAAGCTTTCTTT. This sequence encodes CASSQQQGFTEAFF.

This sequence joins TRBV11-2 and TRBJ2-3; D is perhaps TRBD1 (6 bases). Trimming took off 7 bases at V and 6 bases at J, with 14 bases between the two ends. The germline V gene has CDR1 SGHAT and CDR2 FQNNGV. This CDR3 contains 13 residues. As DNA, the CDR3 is TGTGCCAGCACCCCCTTGACAGGCGATACGCAGTATTTT. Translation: CASTPLTGDTQYF.

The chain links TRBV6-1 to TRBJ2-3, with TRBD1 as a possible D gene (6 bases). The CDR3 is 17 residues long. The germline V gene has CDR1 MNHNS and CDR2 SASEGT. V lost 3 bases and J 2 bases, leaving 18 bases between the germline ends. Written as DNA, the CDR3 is TGTGCCAGCAGTGAGATGGCAGGGGCGTCTGACACAGATACGCAGTATTTT. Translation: CASSEMAGASDTDTQYF.